Here is one T cell receptor (beta chain) with its context. Its antigen is not identified. These data are taken from a study of post-analysis software for immune sequencing data. Study-wide points: Controls showed significantly higher normalized Chao1 diversity than did multiple sclerosis patients. Included in a set of several TRBV segments more frequent in patients than controls were TRBV5-6, TRBV5-1 and TRBV20-1.

The ends were cut back, 4 bases at V and 7 bases at J, with 20 bases in the middle. CDR3 length: 15 residues. CDR1 SEHNR and CDR2 FQNEAQ come from the germline V gene (reference sequence). Prepared TCR beta cDNA libraries contained unique molecular identifiers. Input of about 0.9 to 10 million T cells yielded some 500,000 cDNA molecules. Via MiXCR, TCRdb re-called the PCR reads, giving one row per CDR3 protein. The profile covers some 260,000 distinct CDR3 sequences, with about 38% appearing a single time and roughly 4.8% taken by the ten largest. The sequence derives from a girl between 10 and 17 years old with multiple sclerosis. Sequenced input: blood. The chain couples TRBV7-9 to TRBJ2-7; unclear D gene. This chain's CDR3 is CASSYAISARSEQYF. CDR3 in DNA: TGTGCCAGCAGCTACGCCATCAGTGCCAGAAGTGAGCAGTACTTC.